This is a list of T cell receptor beta chains from one sample in a study of blood T cell repertoires in COVID-19. Clones were sequenced by immunoSEQ multiplex PCR, and TCRdb holds only the in-frame ones, with some missing. This sample has under 35,000 clones, with approximately 90% found just once. The material sequenced was peripheral blood. Receptor source: a human donor in a cohort sampled during active COVID-19. Both conserved end residues are part of each CDR3. The size field is filled for only some rows; it gives once, few, many or a size class.

CASSQSGLAGPSHEQYF	TRBJ2-7	TRBV11-2	once
CASSILSGGAYNEQFF	TRBJ2-1	TRBV19	.
CASSHATGTYEQYF	TRBJ2-7	TRBV6-2/TRBV6-3	few
CASSVSGGADTQYF	TRBJ2-3	TRBV9	.
CASSRGTEGNTIYF	TRBJ1-3	TRBV5-4	.
CASSVAANSNQPQHF	TRBJ1-5	TRBV9	.
CAWNGQGGVVGNSPLHF	TRBJ1-6	TRBV30	.
CATRAGGSYNEQFF	TRBJ2-1	TRBV3-1/TRBV3-2	.
CASSQDRRMETQYF	TRBJ2-5	TRBV4-1	.
CASGTGTTQETQYF	TRBJ2-5	TRBV9	few
CASRGVWGRPHNEQFF	TRBJ2-1	TRBV6-7	.
CASSQDSPTLQETQYF	TRBJ2-5	TRBV4-1	.
CASTLAGAGDTQYF	TRBJ2-3	TRBV5-6	.
CASPPQGRPYEQYF	TRBJ2-7	TRBV6-4	once
CASSTQTGSYNEQFF	TRBJ2-1	TRBV6-5	.
CASSPGQGDEKLFF	TRBJ1-4	TRBV4-1	once
CASSPIQRGGYEQYF	TRBJ2-7	TRBV7-2	.